The table lists the clone carrying this TCR beta chain with a count of one. The data were obtained in a study of control samples from healthy donors and cancer patients. Germline V gene data show CDR1 as MNHEY and CDR2 as SVGAGI. Trimming cost V 2 bases and J 2 bases, with 13 bases left between them. This CDR3 region has 16 residues. Profiling relied on immunoSEQ multiplex PCR, and the TCRdb table lists in-frame clones only, not all of them. The sample holds around 170,000 clones; 90% are singletons and the top ten take 1.3% to 1.5%. The V call is TRBV6-5, the J call TRBJ1-3; the D is unclear. The sequenced sample consisted of blood. This clonotype was sampled from a woman aged 45-65 years in good health. CDR3 sequence reads: CASSYGKGAAGNTIYF. CDR3 DNA sequence: TGTGCCAGCAGTTACGGGAAGGGAGCCGCTGGAAACACCATATATTTT.